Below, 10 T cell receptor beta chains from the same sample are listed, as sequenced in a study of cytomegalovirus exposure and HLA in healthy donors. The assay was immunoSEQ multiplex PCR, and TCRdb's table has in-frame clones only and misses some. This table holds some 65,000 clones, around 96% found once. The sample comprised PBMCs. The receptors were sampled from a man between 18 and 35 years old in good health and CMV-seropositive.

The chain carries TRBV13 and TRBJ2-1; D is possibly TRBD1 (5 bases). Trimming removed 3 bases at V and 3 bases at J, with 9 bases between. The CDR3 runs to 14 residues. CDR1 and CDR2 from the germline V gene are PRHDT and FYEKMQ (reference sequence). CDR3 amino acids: CASSFGRVYNEQFF. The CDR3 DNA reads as TGTGCCAGCAGCTTCGGCAGGGTCTACAATGAGCAGTTCTTC.

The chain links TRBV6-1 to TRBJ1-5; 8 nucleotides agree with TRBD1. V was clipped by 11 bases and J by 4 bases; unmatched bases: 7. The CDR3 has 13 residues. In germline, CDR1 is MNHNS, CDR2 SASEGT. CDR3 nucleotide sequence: TGTGCCGGAGGACAGGGCCATAATCAGCCCCAGCATTTT. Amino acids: CAGGQGHNQPQHF.

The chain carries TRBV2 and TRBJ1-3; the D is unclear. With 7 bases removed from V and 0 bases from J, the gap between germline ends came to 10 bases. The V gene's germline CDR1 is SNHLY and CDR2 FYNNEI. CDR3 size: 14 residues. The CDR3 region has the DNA TGTGCCAGCATCCCGATGAGCTCTGGAAACACCATATATTTT. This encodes CASIPMSSGNTIYF.

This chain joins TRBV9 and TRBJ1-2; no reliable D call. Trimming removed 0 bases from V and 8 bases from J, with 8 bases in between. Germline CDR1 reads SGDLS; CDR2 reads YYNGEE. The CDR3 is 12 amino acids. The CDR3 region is CASSVATQGYTF. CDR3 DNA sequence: TGTGCCAGCAGCGTAGCCACCCAGGGCTACACCTTC. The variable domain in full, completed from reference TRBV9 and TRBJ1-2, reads DSGVTQTPKHLITATGQRVTLRCSPRSGDLSVYWYQQSLDQGLQFLIQYYNGEERAKGNILERFSAQQFPDLHSELNLSSLELGDSALYFCASSVATQGYTFGSGTRLTVV.

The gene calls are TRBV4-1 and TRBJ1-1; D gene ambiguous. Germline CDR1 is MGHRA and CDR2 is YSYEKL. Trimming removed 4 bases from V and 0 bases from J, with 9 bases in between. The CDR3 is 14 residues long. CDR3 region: CASSPLSVNTEAFF. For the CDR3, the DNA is TGCGCCAGCAGCCCCTTGTCAGTGAACACTGAAGCTTTCTTT.

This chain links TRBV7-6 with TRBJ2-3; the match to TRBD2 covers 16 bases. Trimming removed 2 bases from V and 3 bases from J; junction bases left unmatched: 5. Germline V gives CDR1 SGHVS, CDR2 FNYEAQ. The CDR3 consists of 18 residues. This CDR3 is CASSLFGTSGRDTDTQYF. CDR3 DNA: TGTGCCAGCAGCTTATTCGGGACTAGCGGGAGGGATACAGATACGCAGTATTTT.

CDR3 amino acids: CASSIDQRATYNEQFF. As DNA, the CDR3 is TGTGCCAGCAGCATCGATCAGCGGGCAACCTACAATGAGCAGTTCTTC. V usage is TRBV9 and J usage is TRBJ2-1, with D maybe TRBD2 (6 bases). Per germline, CDR1 SGDLS and CDR2 YYNGEE. The CDR3 sequence is 16 residues long. The germline V and J ends were trimmed by 4 bases and 2 bases, with 16 bases remaining between them.

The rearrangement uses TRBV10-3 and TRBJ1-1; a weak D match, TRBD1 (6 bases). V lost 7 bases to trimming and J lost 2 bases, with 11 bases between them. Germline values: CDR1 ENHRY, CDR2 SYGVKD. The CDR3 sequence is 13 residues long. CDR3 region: CAITQQGNTEAFF. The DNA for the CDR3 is TGTGCCATCACCCAACAGGGAAACACTGAAGCTTTCTTT.

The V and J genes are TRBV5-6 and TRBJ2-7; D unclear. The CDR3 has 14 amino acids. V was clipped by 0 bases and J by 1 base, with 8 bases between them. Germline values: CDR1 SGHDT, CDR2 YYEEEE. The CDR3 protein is CASSLGAESYEQYF. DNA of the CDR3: TGTGCCAGCAGCTTGGGAGCCGAATCCTACGAGCAGTACTTC.

The CDR3 region is CASLTGYDTEAFF. CDR3 coding DNA: TGTGCCAGCTTAACAGGGTATGACACTGAAGCTTTCTTT. The chain is built from TRBV28 and TRBJ1-1; tentative D call: TRBD1 (6 bases). This CDR3 region has 13 residues. Trimming took 8 bases from V and 3 from J, leaving 13 bases between them. From germline, CDR1 is MDHEN and CDR2 SYDVKM.